This entry features one T cell receptor (beta chain) sequence. Its antigen is currently unknown. The data originate from a study of T cells after posttransplantation cyclophosphamide. General study results and limits: After PTCy, TRB diversity resembled that of CNI/methotrexate controls. TRB overlap between skin or GI tissue T cells and blood was limited.

Germline V lookup: CDR1 SGHTA, CDR2 FQGNSA. Trimming cost V 10 bases and J 3 bases; bases outside gene matches: 16. This CDR3 has 17 amino acids. Cells defined as naive were viable CD3+CD4+ or CD3+CD8+ and CCR7+CD45RA+CD45RO-CD95-CD27+CD28+. Peripheral blood was collected from the related graft donor on the marrow donation day. Profiling relied on immunoSEQ multiplex PCR, and the TCRdb table lists in-frame clones only, not all of them. Here the sample spans about 15,000 clones, around 94% being singletons. Material for sequencing was naive CD4+ T cells sorted from blood. The receptor's source is a woman in her 50s in good health and a related stem cell transplant donor. The gene calls are TRBV7-2 and TRBJ2-4; TRBD1 aligns across 9 bases. The CDR3 DNA follows: TGTGCCACCACAACGGTGGGGACAGGGTCAATCAAAAACATTCAGTACTTC. Amino acids: CATTTVGTGSIKNIQYF.